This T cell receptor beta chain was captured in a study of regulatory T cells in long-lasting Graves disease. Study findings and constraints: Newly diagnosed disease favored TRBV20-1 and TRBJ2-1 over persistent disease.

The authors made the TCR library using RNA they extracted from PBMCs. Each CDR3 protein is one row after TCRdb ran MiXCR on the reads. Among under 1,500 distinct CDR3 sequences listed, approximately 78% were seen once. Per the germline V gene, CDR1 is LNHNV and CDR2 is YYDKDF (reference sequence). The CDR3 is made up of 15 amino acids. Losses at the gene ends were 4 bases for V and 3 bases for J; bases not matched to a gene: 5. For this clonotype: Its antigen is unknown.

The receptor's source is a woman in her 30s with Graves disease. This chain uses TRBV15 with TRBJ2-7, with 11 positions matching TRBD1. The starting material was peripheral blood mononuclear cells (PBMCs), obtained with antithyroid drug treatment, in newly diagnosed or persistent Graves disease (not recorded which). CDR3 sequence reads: CATSTRDRGYYEQYF. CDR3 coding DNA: TGTGCCACCAGCACGAGGGACAGGGGGTACTACGAGCAGTACTTC.